Listed here are 5 T cell receptor beta chains from one sample, sequenced in a study of CD8 T cells in ankylosing spondylitis. MiXCR, applied by TCRdb to the 5' RACE reads, yields one record per CDR3 protein. The table has over 600,000 distinct CDR3 sequences, around a fifth seen once. What these receptors recognize is not known. Whole-study findings and limits: What seemed typical of ankylosing spondylitis blood was a TCR beta motif built from roughly 8 highly homologous variants.

What was sequenced was blood, either unsorted or a sorted T cell fraction (not recorded which). These receptors were obtained from a male donor with ankylosing spondylitis.

The gene calls are TRBV11-2 and TRBJ1-3; D possibly corresponds to TRBD1 (5 bases). The CDR3 loop spans 13 amino acids. V gave up 5 bases and J gave up 6 bases, with 11 bases separating them. Germline V CDR1 and CDR2: SGHAT, FQNNGV. This chain's CDR3 is CASSEGAPNTIYF. CDR3 DNA: TGTGCCAGCAGCGAAGGGGCGCCAAACACCATATATTTT.

The chain's CDR3 is CASSTDAGSGNTIYF. CDR3 DNA sequence: TGTGCCAGCAGCACCGACGCAGGCTCTGGAAACACCATATATTTT. The chain employs TRBV7-2 and TRBJ1-3; D is unclear. Germline V lookup: CDR1 SGHTA, CDR2 FQGNSA. CDR3 length equals 15 residues. Trimming took 5 bases from V and 0 from J, leaving 11 bases between them. The whole variable domain, filled in from reference TRBV7-2 and TRBJ1-3, reads GAGVSQSPSNKVTEKGKDVELRCDPISGHTALYWYRQSLGQGLEFLIYFQGNSAPDKSGLPSDRFSAERTGGSVSTLTIQRTQQEDSAVYLCASSTDAGSGNTIYFGEGSWLTVV.

This clonotype was seen more than once but under ten times. V usage is TRBV29-1 and J usage is TRBJ2-7; D is tentatively TRBD1 or TRBD2 (6 bases each). Germline-derived CDR1 and CDR2 are SQVTM and ANQGSEA. The V end was cut by 8 bases, the J end by 0 bases, with 11 bases between. The CDR3 sequence is 12 residues long. The CDR3 coding sequence is TGCAGCTTCCGGGGGCCCTCCTACGAGCAGTACTTC. Translation: CSFRGPSYEQYF.

This clonotype occurred a few times. The J gene is TRBJ2-2, the V gene TRBV5-1, with D unresolved. The CDR3 length is 17 residues. V lost 0 bases to trimming and J lost 3 bases, with 15 bases between them. The germline CDR1 and CDR2 sequences are SGHRS and YFSETQ. For the CDR3, the DNA is TGCGCCAGCAGCTTGGTTTCCGGAGTGGGCGACACCGGGGAGCTGTTTTTT. This gives the protein CASSLVSGVGDTGELFF.

The rearrangement uses TRBV5-1 and TRBJ1-2; TRBD1 aligns across 9 bases. The CDR3 has 15 residues. The germline V gene encodes CDR1 SGHRS and CDR2 YFSETQ. Trimming at V came to 3 bases and at J to 4 bases, leaving 7 bases not matched to a gene. CDR3 sequence: CASSYTGGAGYGYTF. CDR3 in DNA: TGCGCCAGCAGCTATACAGGGGGCGCTGGCTATGGCTACACCTTC. The complete variable domain, with remaining parts taken from reference TRBV5-1 and TRBJ1-2, reads KAGVTQTPRYLIKTRGQQVTLSCSPISGHRSVSWYQQTPGQGLQFLFEYFSETQRNKGNFPGRFSGRQFSNSRSEMNVSTLELGDSALYLCASSYTGGAGYGYTFGSGTRLTVV.